This TCR beta chain was identified in a study of T cells expressing NK-cell markers. This CDR3 has 14 amino acids. The germline V gene has CDR1 ENHRY and CDR2 SYGVKD. TCRdb re-called the 5' RACE reads and shows each CDR3 protein once, DNA omitted. Its clone listing holds about 540,000 distinct CDR3 sequences. The sample was blood T cells: a sorted CD56 or NKG2C T cell subset, CD4+ or CD8+ T cells, or bulk PBMC T cells (not recorded which). This sequence originates from a man younger than 35 in good health. The chain links TRBV10-3 to TRBJ1-5. The CDR3 region is CAISEGQNNQPQHF.